What follows is one T cell receptor (beta chain) and its context. Assay: immunoSEQ multiplex PCR; the TCRdb copy retains only in-frame clones and omits some. The repertoire holds 300,000 or so clones, with around 88% as singletons. The data belong to a study of blood T cell repertoires in COVID-19. Germline trimming cut 1 base from V and 8 bases from J; bases unmatched to any gene: 6. The CDR3 spans 16 residues. The V gene's germline CDR1 is SGHTA and CDR2 FQGNSA. The sequence was collected from a woman in her fifties or sixties with acute or convalescent COVID-19. The sequenced material came from peripheral blood. J is TRBJ1-6 and V is TRBV7-2; 9 nucleotides agree with TRBD1. The CDR3 is CASSLGLGQGYSPLHF. The CDR3 nucleotides are TGTGCCAGCAGCTTAGGACTGGGACAGGGCTATTCACCCCTCCACTTT.